This T cell receptor beta chain was sequenced in a study of cytomegalovirus exposure and HLA in healthy donors (dated by TCRdb to 2015 to 2018). The study in broad terms: An earlier analysis of approximately 600 of the donors reported 250 to 350 Gb of sequence data and 120 million or so unique TCR beta sequences from 150 million to 200 million T cells. About 320 gigabases of sequencing data and tens of millions of unique TCR sequences were included in an early release covering over 600 HLA-typed donors. Among the roughly 400 genotyped donors, around 81% belonged to the genetic ancestry cluster associated with self-reported Caucasian donors. The aim of the study was to test whether cataloging public T cell receptors could identify signatures of past pathogen exposure. The study used immunosequencing to profile the T cell repertoires of under 700 subjects and linked those repertoires to cytomegalovirus serostatus. Besides the first cohort of around 670 subjects, a separate validation cohort made up of over 100 different subjects was used. To predict cytomegalovirus infection status, the study combined high-throughput TCR immunosequencing, statistical association of individual TCRs with disease status, and machine learning. A later analysis re-examined previously published TCR beta repertoires from roughly 650 donors and added high-resolution HLA genotyping to investigate patterns of TCR occurrence. The later analysis used no new phenotypic data to find candidate immune exposures, relying instead on TCR beta sequences and their occurrence across donors. An earlier analysis of roughly 600 of the donors used high-throughput TCR beta sequencing to judge whether each TCR beta V gene segment behaved as functional or pseudogenic. Donor age, sex, ethnicity and CMV serostatus were collected together with the repertoire data. A later genetic analysis took genome-wide SNP genotypes for 398 of the 666 donors and used that subset as a discovery cohort. All discovery cohort repertoires had been generated using a single sequencing platform. HLA typing covered class I and class II loci at four-digit resolution. Typing coverage differed by locus: A, B, C, DRB1 and DQB1 were typed in about 620-640 donors, DQA1 in roughly 510, DPA1 in some 570, and DPB1 in roughly 470. Roughly five DR-DQ haplotypes were handled as single units for association and clustering, since linkage in the cohort was strong. Across approximately 400 genotyped donors of the cohort, an average of approximately 240,000 unique TCR beta nucleotide sequences per donor were sequenced, and approximately 19% of those sequences were non-productive.

Library generation was performed with the immunoSEQ multiplex PCR assay. For the multiplex PCR, a mixture combining 60 forward primers for TCR Vbeta segments and 13 reverse primers for TCR Jbeta segments was used. A multiplex PCR assay on genomic DNA amplified the CDR3 region of rearranged TCR beta genes. The amplified TCR beta libraries were sequenced on the Illumina HiSeq System as 87-base-pair reads. The study's own analysis went as follows. Across the 500 to 750 repertoires, a later analysis counted 75 million to 90 million unique TCR beta chains, approximately 10 million of which were shared by at least two donors. A nearest-neighbor algorithm error-corrected the raw reads and collapsed the reads into unique sequences, merging closely related sequences to remove PCR and sequencing errors. V, D and J gene segments were assigned by aligning CDR3 sequences to IMGT reference sequences. For a sequence to be retained, a match of at least six nucleotides was required to both a V gene segment and a J gene segment. A rearrangement was called productive if the CDR3 had no stop codons and remained in frame with V and J, and every other rearrangement was called non-productive. Following IMGT convention, CDR3 was defined as the stretch from the second conserved V-encoded cysteine to the conserved J-encoded phenylalanine. The earlier analysis of some 540 of the donors excluded any sequence lacking an unambiguous match to a single V gene segment. In an earlier analysis of approximately 610 of the donors, V segments were called functional above 56.7% productive rearrangements and were called segregating when the between-donor standard deviation exceeded 5%. A statistical classification framework was built for diagnosing cytomegalovirus status from the catalog of TCR beta chain sequences. In a later analysis, TCR nucleotide sequences were compared against IMGT/GENE-DB human TR gene sequences so that V and J genes could be assigned. Using the TCRdist pipeline, a later analysis assigned CDR3 sequences along with most-parsimonious VDJ recombination scenarios. In a later analysis, each TCR beta chain was defined by its CDR3 amino acid sequence together with its V-gene family, and reads lacking a unique V-gene family were excluded. In a later analysis, around 650 highly shared, low-generation-probability nucleotide sequences were removed to address suspected cross-contamination and a sequencing artifact. A later analysis calculated a clonal expansion index for each public chain from normalized within-repertoire ranks of inferred template counts. Generation probabilities in a later analysis came from a VDJ recombination model fitted to out-of-frame rearrangements, and those results were checked against IGoR. A later analysis scored TCR-TCR, TCR-HLA and TCR-CMV co-occurrence with hypergeometric tests, applying a repertoire-size bias correction to TCR pairs. To estimate false discovery rates, a later analysis permuted the HLA or CMV assignments 20 times. In a later analysis, co-occurring TCRs were grouped using DBSCAN, with TCRdist sequence similarity added in when clustering inside HLA-allele-positive subsets. Co-occurrence clustering excluded repertoires with fewer than 30,000 or more than 120,000 public chains, plus five with anomalous nucleotide sharing. TCRdb stores this immuneACCESS table with in-frame sequences only. Part of the clones is absent; in the studies checked, under half of the shortfall reflects unresolved V genes, and no reason is known for the rest. The V and J calls and clone size come from that table; D and trimming were worked out from the DNA. The sample profile shows 150,000 to 180,000 clones; approximately 77% of them were found once. The ten biggest clones cover roughly 1.4% of the sample.

Overall study results and their limits: According to a later genetic analysis, donors in an Asian-associated ancestry cluster had fewer N-insertions in productive TCRs than the approximately 710-donor mean. Because counts were too low, around 17 rarely observed V segments, including chromosome 9 orphons, were left out of the earlier analysis of 587 of the donors. Three of the identified cytomegalovirus-associated TCR beta chains were confirmed in vitro to be specific for cytomegalovirus antigens. Because the 87-base-pair reads could not distinguish some IMGT-functional V segments, including TRBV6-2 and TRBV6-3, those segments were excluded. Most TCR sequences were observed very rarely across donors, whereas some public TCRs were present in many individuals. In a later genetic analysis, a missense DCLRE1C variant was associated with V-gene and J-gene trimming of TCR beta chains, and the association was replicated in an independent cohort. Several of the top co-occurrence clusters appeared to be linked to parvovirus B19, influenza, CMV and Epstein-Barr virus, according to a later analysis. Cytomegalovirus status was reported to be diagnosed by the classifier with high specificity and sensitivity in both the original and validation cohorts. The cohort was sequenced for TCR beta chains only, and without alpha or paired-chain data the features that could be detected were limited. The study listed 164 TCR beta chains as associated with cytomegalovirus. CMV serostatus was the only immune exposure information available for the cohort. A further reported finding was that TCR beta sequences accurately predicted the HLA-A and HLA-B alleles for most subjects in the first cohort. Assigning TCR associations to individual alleles was difficult when HLA alleles, especially DR and DQ, strongly co-occurred. Broadly in line with IMGT annotations, most TCR beta V segments showed up in productive rearrangements about 90% or about 30% of the time in an earlier analysis of approximately 600 of the donors. It was suggested by the authors that the approach could potentially be generalized to other disease states and immunological phenotypes. The presence/absence analyses assumed that sequencing depth was roughly uniform across donors, and that assumption may not be true. In a later analysis, HLA-associated TCR beta chains showed more clonal expansion and lower generation probabilities than non-associated chains that were equally common. A cluster of highly shared sequence variants was judged likely to be a technical artifact of the sequencing pipeline. According to a later analysis, TCR association rates differed among HLA loci, with DRB1 alleles showing the most associated TCRs and HLA-C alleles showing the fewest. A later analysis found that most CMV-associated TCR beta chains appeared HLA-restricted, with HLA associations seemingly driven largely by CMV exposure. A later analysis associated approximately 17,000 TCR beta sequences with specific HLA alleles at a false discovery rate of 0.05. Linkage disequilibrium might explain the correlated functional status among segregating V segments, but an unknown experimental factor could not be ruled out. Because some donors lacked HLA typing at each locus, the association tests relied only on the typed subset.

The cohort consisted of some 670 healthy bone marrow donors. At the time of sampling, all cohort members were nominally healthy, though unrecorded immune exposures were likely present. The donor was CMV seronegative and belonged to the group of around 350 seronegative cohort members. Every donor gave a peripheral blood sample, and the peripheral blood mononuclear cells from that sample were used for TCR beta sequencing. The Qiagen DNeasy Blood Extraction Kit was used to extract genomic DNA from the blood cell samples. CDR3 length: 13 amino acids, cysteine to phenylalanine. Only the CDR3 region is kept as DNA, spanning 39 bases read in frame from base 1. V loses 3 bases of germline sequence and J loses 8 bases, and the interval between the two ends is 13 bases. As encoded in the germline V gene, CDR1 is SGHTA while CDR2 is FQGNSA. Regarding this clone: Its antigen remains unidentified. One base away there is no much larger clone; base qualities are not given.

The rearranged chain carries TRBV7-2 and TRBJ1-2; no confident D gene assignment can be made. This TCR derives from a young man in good health and CMV-seronegative. The sequenced sample consisted of PBMCs. The base sequence is TGTGCCAGCAGCTTGTGGAGGGAAGTAGGCTACACCTTC. It is translated as CASSLWREVGYTF.